This T cell receptor (beta chain) was identified during a study of cytomegalovirus exposure and HLA in healthy donors (dated by TCRdb to the late 2010s). Concerning the study at large: An earlier analysis of 587 of the donors reported about 280 Gb of sequence data and 100 million to 120 million unique TCR beta sequences obtained from about 200 million T cells. To predict cytomegalovirus infection status, the study brought together high-throughput TCR immunosequencing, statistical association of individual TCRs with disease status, and machine learning. All discovery cohort repertoires had been generated using a single sequencing platform. A later analysis re-analyzed previously published TCR beta repertoires from roughly 630 donors and added high-resolution HLA genotyping to study TCR occurrence patterns. HLA typing covered class I and class II loci at four-digit resolution. In addition to the first cohort of hundreds of subjects, a separate validation cohort of approximately 130 different subjects was used. A later genetic analysis used genome-wide SNP genotypes for about 60% of the 666 donors, treating that subset as a discovery cohort. A handful of DR-DQ haplotypes were treated as single units for association and clustering because of strong linkage in the cohort. Approximately 330 gigabases of sequencing data and roughly 80 million unique TCR sequences made up an early release that covered roughly 670 HLA-typed donors. Typing coverage varied by locus: roughly 620-640 donors for A, B, C, DRB1 and DQB1; about 520 for DQA1; 606 for DPA1; roughly 450 for DPB1. In the later analysis, no new phenotypic data were used to find candidate immune exposures; instead, reliance was placed on TCR beta sequences and their occurrence across donors. The study aimed to test whether signatures of past pathogen exposure could be identified by cataloging public T cell receptors. Alongside the repertoire data, information on donor age, sex, ethnicity and CMV serostatus was compiled. In an earlier analysis of 587 of the donors, high-throughput TCR beta sequencing was used to judge whether each TCR beta V gene segment behaved as functional or pseudogenic. On average, about 240,000 unique TCR beta nucleotide sequences were sequenced per donor among 350 to 400 genotyped donors of the cohort, with roughly 18% of those sequences being non-productive. Using immunosequencing, the study profiled T cell repertoires from around 670 subjects and related those repertoires to cytomegalovirus serostatus. Of the approximately 400 genotyped donors, roughly 80% were placed in the genetic ancestry cluster associated with self-reported Caucasian donors. The full study reports these points: The 87-base-pair reads could not distinguish some IMGT-functional V segments, including TRBV6-2 and TRBV6-3, so those segments were excluded. Because HLA typing was missing for some donors at each locus, association tests included only the typed subset. A further reported finding was that TCR beta sequences accurately predicted the HLA-A and HLA-B alleles for most subjects in the first cohort. In a later analysis, several top co-occurrence clusters were reported to appear linked to parvovirus B19, influenza, CMV and Epstein-Barr virus. In a later genetic analysis, a missense DCLRE1C variant was associated with V-gene and J-gene trimming of TCR beta chains, and the association was replicated in an independent cohort. When HLA alleles, especially DR and DQ, strongly co-occurred, attributing TCR associations to individual alleles was difficult. In a later analysis, 16,951 TCR beta sequences were associated with specific HLA alleles at a false discovery rate of 0.05. In a later analysis, TCR association rates were found to vary across HLA loci, with the most associated TCRs seen for DRB1 alleles and the fewest for HLA-C alleles. A few of the identified cytomegalovirus-associated TCR beta chains were confirmed in vitro to be specific for cytomegalovirus antigens. For the cohort, immune exposure information was limited to CMV serostatus. A cluster of highly shared sequence variants was judged likely to represent a technical artifact of the sequencing pipeline. In both the original and validation cohorts, the classifier was reported to diagnose cytomegalovirus status with high specificity and sensitivity. In a later analysis, HLA-associated TCR beta chains showed more clonal expansion and lower generation probabilities than non-associated chains that were equally common. In an earlier analysis of more than 450 of the donors, most TCR beta V segments were observed in productive rearrangements about 87% or about 30% of the time, broadly matching IMGT annotations. Approximately 16 rarely observed V segments, including chromosome 9 orphons, were excluded from the earlier analysis of some 590 of the donors because counts were too low. In a later analysis, most CMV-associated TCR beta chains were found to appear HLA-restricted, with HLA associations seemingly driven largely by CMV exposure. Most TCR sequences were observed very rarely across donors, whereas some public TCRs were present in many individuals. The presence/absence analyses assumed that sequencing depth was roughly uniform across donors, and that assumption may not be true. According to the authors, the approach could potentially be generalized to other disease states and immunological phenotypes. In the study, around 150 TCR beta chains were listed as associated with cytomegalovirus. Compared with the approximately 720-donor mean, donors in an Asian-associated ancestry cluster had fewer N-insertions in productive TCRs, according to a later genetic analysis. Linkage disequilibrium might explain the correlated functional status among segregating V segments, but an unknown experimental factor could not be ruled out. In this cohort, only TCR beta chains were sequenced, and detectable features were limited by the absence of alpha or paired-chain data.

The protocol used for the library was the immunoSEQ multiplex PCR assay. A mixture of 60 forward primers for TCR Vbeta segments and 13 reverse primers for TCR Jbeta segments was used in the multiplex PCR. The CDR3 region of rearranged TCR beta genes was amplified from genomic DNA with a multiplex PCR assay. Amplified TCR beta libraries were sequenced as 87-base-pair reads on the Illumina HiSeq System. The study's own analysis went as follows. In a later analysis, some 80 million unique TCR beta chains were counted across the approximately 670 repertoires, and roughly 11 million of these chains were shared by at least two donors. Raw reads were error-corrected and collapsed into unique sequences by a nearest-neighbor algorithm in which closely related sequences were merged to remove PCR and sequencing errors. V, D and J gene segments were assigned by aligning CDR3 sequences to IMGT reference sequences. For a sequence to be retained, a match of at least six nucleotides to both a V gene segment and a J gene segment was required. Rearrangements were classified as productive when the CDR3 lacked stop codons and remained in frame with V and J, and all other rearrangements were classified as non-productive. Following IMGT convention, CDR3 was defined as the stretch from the second conserved V-encoded cysteine up to the conserved J-encoded phenylalanine. The earlier analysis of about 590 of the donors excluded sequences that lacked an unambiguous match to a single V gene segment. An earlier analysis of a few hundred of the donors classified V segments as functional when productive rearrangements were above 56.7% and as segregating when the standard deviation between donors was above 5%. A statistical classification framework was built for diagnosing cytomegalovirus status from the catalog of TCR beta chain sequences. A later analysis assigned V and J genes by comparing TCR nucleotide sequences with IMGT/GENE-DB human TR gene sequences. In a later analysis, CDR3 sequences and most-parsimonious VDJ recombination scenarios were assigned using the TCRdist pipeline. A later analysis defined each TCR beta chain by its CDR3 amino acid sequence plus V-gene family, and excluded reads lacking a unique V-gene family. A later analysis removed roughly 590 highly shared, low-generation-probability nucleotide sequences to deal with suspected cross-contamination and a sequencing artifact. In a later analysis, a clonal expansion index for each public chain was calculated from normalized within-repertoire ranks of inferred template counts. In a later analysis, generation probabilities were computed with a VDJ recombination model fitted to out-of-frame rearrangements, and the resulting probabilities were checked against IGoR. In a later analysis, TCR-TCR, TCR-HLA and TCR-CMV co-occurrence was scored with hypergeometric tests, and a repertoire-size bias correction was applied to TCR pairs. False discovery rates were estimated in a later analysis by permuting HLA or CMV assignments 20 times. In a later analysis, co-occurring TCRs were grouped using DBSCAN, and TCRdist sequence similarity was added for clustering within HLA-allele-positive subsets. For co-occurrence clustering, repertoires with fewer than 30,000 or more than 120,000 public chains were excluded, along with 5 or 6 repertoires with anomalous nucleotide sharing. Entries here come from immuneACCESS through TCRdb and include only in-frame sequences with V and J called. Some clones fail to appear in such tables; in the studies checked, an unresolved V gene covers under half of the shortfall, and the cause of the remainder is unknown. The D gene and trimming were derived from the DNA, and the V and J assignments and clone size from that table. A total of about 150,000 clones appear in this sample, over 70% of them only once. Clones ranked in the top ten supply 6% to 7.5% of the sample.

For this chain, trimming is 2 bases at the V end and 5 bases at the J end, and the number of junction bases without a gene match is 6. The germline V gene gives CDR1 as MNHNS and CDR2 as SASEGT. The CDR3 numbers 15 residues from cysteine through phenylalanine. The entry retains the CDR3 DNA only, 45 bases that are in frame from base 1. The cohort was made up of 650 to 700 healthy bone marrow donors. At the time of sampling, all cohort members were nominally healthy, though unrecorded immune exposures were likely present. The donor was CMV seropositive and was included in the group of 270 or so seropositive cohort members. A peripheral blood sample was provided by each donor, and peripheral blood mononuclear cells were used for TCR beta sequencing. Genomic DNA was extracted from the blood cell samples with the Qiagen DNeasy Blood Extraction Kit. On this clone itself: Its antigen is not yet known. Base qualities are missing; no much larger clone stands one base away.

Sequencing input: PBMCs. The sequence is built from TRBV6-1 and TRBJ2-1; 7 central nucleotides agree with TRBD2. This receptor was taken from a man aged 25-45 years in good health and CMV-seropositive. The nucleotide sequence reads as follows: TGTGCCAGCAGTGAATTTGGGGACTACAACAATGAGCAGTTCTTC. Translated, it reads CASSEFGDYNNEQFF.